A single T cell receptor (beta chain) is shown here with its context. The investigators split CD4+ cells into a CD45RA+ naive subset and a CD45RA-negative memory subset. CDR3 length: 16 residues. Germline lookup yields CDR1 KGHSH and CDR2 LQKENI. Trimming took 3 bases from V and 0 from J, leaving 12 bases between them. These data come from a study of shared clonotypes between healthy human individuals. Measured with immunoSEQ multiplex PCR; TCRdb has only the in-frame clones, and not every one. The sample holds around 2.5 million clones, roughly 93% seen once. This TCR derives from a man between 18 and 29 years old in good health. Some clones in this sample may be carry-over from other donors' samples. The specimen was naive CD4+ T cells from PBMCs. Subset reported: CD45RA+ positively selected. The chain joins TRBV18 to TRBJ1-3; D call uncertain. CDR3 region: CASSPQLTYSGNTIYF. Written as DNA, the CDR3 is TGTGCCAGCTCACCGCAATTAACCTACTCTGGAAACACCATATATTTT.